The sample holds many counts of the clone carrying this T cell receptor (beta chain). Its antigen is not identified. Patients having uncontrolled infection, another autoimmune disease, pregnancy or lactation were not included. PBMCs were collected from a 10 ml volume of fresh peripheral blood. This record comes from a study of T cells in Graves' hyperthyroidism and ophthalmopathy. Study in general: Peripheral blood was secured at the point of initial diagnosis, before any treatment.

Overall study findings and caveats: Model output signaled ophthalmopathy a median about seven months ahead of onset.

RNA transcripts yielded amplified TCR beta CDR3 regions. First-round RT-PCR with HTBI primers amplified the TCR CDR3 region. TCRdb redid the calling of the multiplex PCR reads with MiXCR, one entry per CDR3 protein. The sample lists over 200,000 distinct CDR3 sequences; about 15% were seen once. The clonotype was recovered from a middle-aged woman with Graves' hyperthyroidism that later progressed to Graves' ophthalmopathy. Sequenced material: blood.

CDR3 sequence (DNA): TGTGCCATCGCCTTGGGCGGGAGTAAAAATGAGCAGTTCTTC. Translating gives CAIALGGSKNEQFF. This chain links TRBV10-3 with TRBJ2-1, with 7 bases matching TRBD2. Germline assignment: CDR1 ENHRY and CDR2 SYGVKD. The V gene end was trimmed by 8 bases and the J gene end by 7 bases; junction bases not matched to a gene: 11. This CDR3 has 14 residues.